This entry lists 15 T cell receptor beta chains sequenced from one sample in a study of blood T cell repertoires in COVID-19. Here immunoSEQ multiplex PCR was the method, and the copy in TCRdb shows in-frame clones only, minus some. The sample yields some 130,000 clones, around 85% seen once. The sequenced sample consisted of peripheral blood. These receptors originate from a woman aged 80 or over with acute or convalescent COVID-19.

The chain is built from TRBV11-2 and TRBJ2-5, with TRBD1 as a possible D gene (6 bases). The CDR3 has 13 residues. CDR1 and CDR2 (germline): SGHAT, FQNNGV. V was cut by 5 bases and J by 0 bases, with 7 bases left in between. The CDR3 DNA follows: TGTGCCAGCAGCCGACAGGACCAAGAGACCCAGTACTTC. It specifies CASSRQDQETQYF.

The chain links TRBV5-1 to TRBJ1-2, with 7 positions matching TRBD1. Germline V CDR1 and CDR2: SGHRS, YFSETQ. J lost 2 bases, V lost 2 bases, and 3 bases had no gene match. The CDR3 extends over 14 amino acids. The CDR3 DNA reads TGCGCCAGCAGCTTTTTACAGGGGAACTATGGCTACACCTTC. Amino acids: CASSFLQGNYGYTF.

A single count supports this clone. CDR3 DNA: TGTGCCAGCTCCGACAGCAGCAATCAGCCCCAGCATTTT. It specifies CASSDSSNQPQHF. The gene calls are TRBV18 and TRBJ1-5, with a weak D call TRBD1 (5 bases). Trimming took off 6 bases at V and 1 base at J, with 7 bases between the two ends. This CDR3 has 13 amino acids. Germline loops: CDR1 KGHSH, CDR2 LQKENI.

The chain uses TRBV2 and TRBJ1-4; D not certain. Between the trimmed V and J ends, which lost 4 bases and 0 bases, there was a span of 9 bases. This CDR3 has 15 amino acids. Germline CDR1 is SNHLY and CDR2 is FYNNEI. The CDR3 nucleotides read TGTGCCAGCAGTGCCGCAGGCACAACTAATGAAAAACTGTTTTTT. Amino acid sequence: CASSAAGTTNEKLFF.

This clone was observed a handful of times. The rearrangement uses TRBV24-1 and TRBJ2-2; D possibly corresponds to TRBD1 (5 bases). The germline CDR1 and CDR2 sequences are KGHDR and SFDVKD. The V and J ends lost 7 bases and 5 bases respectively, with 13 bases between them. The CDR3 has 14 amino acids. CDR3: CATRALGATGELFF. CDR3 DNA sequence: TGTGCCACCAGGGCCCTAGGGGCGACCGGGGAGCTGTTTTTT.

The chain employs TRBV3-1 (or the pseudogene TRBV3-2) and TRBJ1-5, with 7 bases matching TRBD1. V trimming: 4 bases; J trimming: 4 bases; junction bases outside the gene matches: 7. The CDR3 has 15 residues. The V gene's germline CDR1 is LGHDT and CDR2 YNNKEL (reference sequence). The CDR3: CASSLPGTVNQPQHF. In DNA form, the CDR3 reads TGTGCCAGCAGCCTCCCCGGGACAGTAAATCAGCCCCAGCATTTT.

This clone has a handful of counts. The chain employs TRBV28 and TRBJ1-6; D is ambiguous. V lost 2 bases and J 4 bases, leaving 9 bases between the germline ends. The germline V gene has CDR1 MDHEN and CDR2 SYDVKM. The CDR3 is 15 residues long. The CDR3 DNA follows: TGTGCCAGCAGTTTACTGGCGGAATATAATTCACCCCTCCACTTT. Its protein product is CASSLLAEYNSPLHF. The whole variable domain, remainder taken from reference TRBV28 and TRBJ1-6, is DVKVTQSSRYLVKRTGEKVFLECVQDMDHENMFWYRQDPGLGLRLIYFSYDVKMKEKGDIPEGYSVSREKKERFSLILESASTNQTSMYLCASSLLAEYNSPLHFGNGTRLTVT.

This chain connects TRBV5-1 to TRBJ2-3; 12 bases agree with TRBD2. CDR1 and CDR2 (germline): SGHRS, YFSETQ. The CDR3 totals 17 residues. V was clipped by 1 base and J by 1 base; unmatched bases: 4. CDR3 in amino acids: CASSLSLAGGGTDTQYF. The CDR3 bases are TGCGCCAGCAGCTTGAGCCTAGCGGGAGGGGGCACAGATACGCAGTATTTT.

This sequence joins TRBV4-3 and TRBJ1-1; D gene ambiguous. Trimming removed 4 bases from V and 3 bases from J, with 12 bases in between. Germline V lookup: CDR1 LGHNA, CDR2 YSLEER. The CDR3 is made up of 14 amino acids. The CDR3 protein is CASSLNNGDTEAFF. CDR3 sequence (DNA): TGCGCCAGCAGCCTAAATAACGGGGACACTGAAGCTTTCTTT.

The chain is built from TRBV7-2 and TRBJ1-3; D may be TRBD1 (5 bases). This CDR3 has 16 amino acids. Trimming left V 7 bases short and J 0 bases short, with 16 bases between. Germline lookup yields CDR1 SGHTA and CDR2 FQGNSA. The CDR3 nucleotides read TGTGCCAGCAACCTAGGCGGGGCGCCCTCTGGAAACACCATATATTTT. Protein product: CASNLGGAPSGNTIYF.

CDR3 in DNA: TGTGCCAGTAAGTCGACAGAGAACACTGAAGCTTTCTTT. Translated, it gives CASKSTENTEAFF. The chain recombines TRBV19 with TRBJ1-1; maybe TRBD1 (5 bases). Germline values: CDR1 LNHDA, CDR2 SQIVND (reference sequence). Between the trimmed V and J ends, which lost 7 bases and 1 base, there was a span of 10 bases. This CDR3 spans 13 amino acids.

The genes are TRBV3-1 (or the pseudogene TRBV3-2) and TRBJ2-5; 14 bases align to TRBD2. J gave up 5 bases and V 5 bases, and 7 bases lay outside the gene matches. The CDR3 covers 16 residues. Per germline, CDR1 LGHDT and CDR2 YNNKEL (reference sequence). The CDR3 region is CASSTGTSGSWETQYF. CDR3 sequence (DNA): TGTGCCAGCAGCACAGGGACTAGCGGGAGTTGGGAGACCCAGTACTTC.

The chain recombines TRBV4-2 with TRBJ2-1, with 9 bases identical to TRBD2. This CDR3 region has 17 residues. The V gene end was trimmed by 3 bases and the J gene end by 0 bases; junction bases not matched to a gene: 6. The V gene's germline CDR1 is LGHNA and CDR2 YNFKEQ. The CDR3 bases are TGTGCCAGCAGCCAGGGCGGGGGGGGCAGCTCCTACAATGAGCAGTTCTTC. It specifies CASSQGGGGSSYNEQFF.

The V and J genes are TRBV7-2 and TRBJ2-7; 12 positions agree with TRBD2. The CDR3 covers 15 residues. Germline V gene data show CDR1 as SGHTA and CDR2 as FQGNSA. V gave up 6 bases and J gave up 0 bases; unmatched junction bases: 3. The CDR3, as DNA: TGTGCCAGCAGGCCGACTAGCGGGAGCTCCTACGAGCAGTACTTC. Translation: CASRPTSGSSYEQYF.

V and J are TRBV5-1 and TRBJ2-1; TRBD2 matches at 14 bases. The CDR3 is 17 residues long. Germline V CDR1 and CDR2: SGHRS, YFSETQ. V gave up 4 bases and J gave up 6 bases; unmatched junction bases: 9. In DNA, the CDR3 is TGCGCCAGCAGCCCAGGGACTAGCGGGAGAATGTCCAATGAGCAGTTCTTC. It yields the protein CASSPGTSGRMSNEQFF. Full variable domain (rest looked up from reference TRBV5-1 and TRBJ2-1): KAGVTQTPRYLIKTRGQQVTLSCSPISGHRSVSWYQQTPGQGLQFLFEYFSETQRNKGNFPGRFSGRQFSNSRSEMNVSTLELGDSALYLCASSPGTSGRMSNEQFFGPGTRLTVL.